Sequencing of this T cell receptor beta chain was carried out in a study of CD8 T cells in ankylosing spondylitis. Regarding the study as a whole: Disease-associated clones were CD8+ and fairly uncommon in peripheral blood.

This clonotype was seen at least ten times. Its specificity is not known. Via MiXCR, TCRdb re-called the 5' RACE reads, giving one row per CDR3 protein. The sample lists some 220,000 distinct CDR3 sequences, approximately 7.6% seen once, with around 5.1% in the top ten. The CDR3 length is 15 residues. Germline lookup yields CDR1 SGHTA and CDR2 FQGNSA. V lost 5 bases and J 4 bases, leaving 15 bases between the germline ends. The specimen sequenced was blood, either unsorted or a sorted T cell fraction (not recorded which). The rearrangement uses TRBV7-2 and TRBJ2-1; unclear D gene. This TCR was recovered from a female donor with ankylosing spondylitis or in good health (not recorded which). CDR3 residues: CASSRGETRYNEQFF. The CDR3 nucleotides read TGTGCCAGCAGCCGCGGAGAGACACGATACAATGAGCAGTTCTTC.